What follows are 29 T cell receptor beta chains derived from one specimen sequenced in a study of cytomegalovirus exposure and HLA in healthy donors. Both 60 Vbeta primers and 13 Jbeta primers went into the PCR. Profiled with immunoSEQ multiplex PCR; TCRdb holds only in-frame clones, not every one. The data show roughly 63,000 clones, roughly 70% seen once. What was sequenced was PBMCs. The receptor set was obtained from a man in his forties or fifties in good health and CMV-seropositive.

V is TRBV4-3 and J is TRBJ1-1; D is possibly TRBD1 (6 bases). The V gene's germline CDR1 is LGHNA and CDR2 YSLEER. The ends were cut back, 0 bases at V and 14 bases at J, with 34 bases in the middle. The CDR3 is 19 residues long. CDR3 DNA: TGCGCCAGCAGCCAAGAAGTCGTCCCGGGACAATCATCCTCCCCTAAGCCGTTCTTT. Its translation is CASSQEVVPGQSSSPKPFF.

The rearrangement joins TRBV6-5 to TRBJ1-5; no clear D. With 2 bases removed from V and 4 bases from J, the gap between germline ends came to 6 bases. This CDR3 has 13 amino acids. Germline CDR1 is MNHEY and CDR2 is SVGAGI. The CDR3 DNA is TGTGCCAGCAGTTACGACACGAATCAGCCCCAGCATTTT. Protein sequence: CASSYDTNQPQHF.

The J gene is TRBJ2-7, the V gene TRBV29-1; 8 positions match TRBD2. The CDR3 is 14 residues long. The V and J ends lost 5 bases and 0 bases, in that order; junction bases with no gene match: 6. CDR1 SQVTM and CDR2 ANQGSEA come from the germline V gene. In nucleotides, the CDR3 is TGCAGCGTTCCTAGCGGGCGGCTCTCCTACGAGCAGTACTTC. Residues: CSVPSGRLSYEQYF.

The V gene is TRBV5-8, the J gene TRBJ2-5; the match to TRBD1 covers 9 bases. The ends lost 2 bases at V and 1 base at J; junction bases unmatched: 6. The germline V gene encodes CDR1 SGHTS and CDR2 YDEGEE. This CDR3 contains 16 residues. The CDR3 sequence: CASSFGTGTTQETQYF. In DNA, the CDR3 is TGTGCCAGCAGCTTCGGGACAGGGACAACCCAAGAGACCCAGTACTTC.

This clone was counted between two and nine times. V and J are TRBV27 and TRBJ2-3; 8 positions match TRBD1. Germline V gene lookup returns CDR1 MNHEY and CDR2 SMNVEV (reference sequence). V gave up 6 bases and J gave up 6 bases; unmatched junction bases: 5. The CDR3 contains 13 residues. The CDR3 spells CASRTGVADTQYF. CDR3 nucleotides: TGTGCCAGCAGGACAGGGGTGGCTGATACGCAGTATTTT.

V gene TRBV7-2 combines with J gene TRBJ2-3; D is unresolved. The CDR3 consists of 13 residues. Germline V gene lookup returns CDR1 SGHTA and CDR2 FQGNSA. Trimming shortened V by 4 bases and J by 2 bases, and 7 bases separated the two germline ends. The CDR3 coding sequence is TGTGCCAGCAGCTCTTGGGCCACAGATACGCAGTATTTT. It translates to CASSSWATDTQYF.

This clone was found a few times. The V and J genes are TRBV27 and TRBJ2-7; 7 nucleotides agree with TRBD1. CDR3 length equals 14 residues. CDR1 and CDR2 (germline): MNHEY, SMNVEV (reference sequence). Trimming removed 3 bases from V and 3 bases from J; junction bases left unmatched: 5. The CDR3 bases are TGTGCCAGCAGTTTTGGGGACAGATACTACGAGCAGTACTTC. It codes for CASSFGDRYYEQYF.

The CDR3 is CASSANRGLNYGYTF. The CDR3 nucleotides are TGTGCCAGCAGTGCTAACAGGGGGCTCAACTATGGCTACACCTTC. The chain combines TRBV6-5 with TRBJ1-2; the match to TRBD1 covers 9 bases. V was clipped by 5 bases and J by 2 bases; unmatched bases: 6. CDR1 is MNHEY and CDR2 is SVGAGI in the germline V gene. This CDR3 has 15 amino acids.

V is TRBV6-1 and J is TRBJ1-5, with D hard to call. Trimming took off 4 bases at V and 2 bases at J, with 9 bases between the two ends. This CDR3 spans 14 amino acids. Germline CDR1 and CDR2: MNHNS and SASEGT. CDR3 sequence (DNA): TGTGCCAGCAGTGTTGGAGGGCGCAATCAGCCCCAGCATTTT. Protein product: CASSVGGRNQPQHF.

CDR3: CASSWGRNQPQHF. The CDR3 region has the DNA TGTGCCAGCAGCTGGGGGAGGAATCAGCCCCAGCATTTT. The genes are TRBV5-8 and TRBJ1-5; D might be TRBD1 (5 bases). Trimming left V 3 bases short and J 4 bases short, with 8 bases between. Germline assignment: CDR1 SGHTS and CDR2 YDEGEE. The CDR3 spans 13 residues.

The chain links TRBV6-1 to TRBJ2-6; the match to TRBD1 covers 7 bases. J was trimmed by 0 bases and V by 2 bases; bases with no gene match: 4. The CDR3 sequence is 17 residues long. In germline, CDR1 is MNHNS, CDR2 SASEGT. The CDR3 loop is CASSENRGSSGANVLTF. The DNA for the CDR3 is TGTGCCAGCAGTGAAAACAGGGGATCCTCTGGGGCCAACGTCCTGACTTTC.

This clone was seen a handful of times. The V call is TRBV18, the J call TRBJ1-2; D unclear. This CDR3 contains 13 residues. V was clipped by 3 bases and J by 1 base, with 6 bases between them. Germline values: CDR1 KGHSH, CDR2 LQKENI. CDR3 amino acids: CASSPAYNYGYTF. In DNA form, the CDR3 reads TGTGCCAGCTCACCGGCTTATAACTATGGCTACACCTTC.

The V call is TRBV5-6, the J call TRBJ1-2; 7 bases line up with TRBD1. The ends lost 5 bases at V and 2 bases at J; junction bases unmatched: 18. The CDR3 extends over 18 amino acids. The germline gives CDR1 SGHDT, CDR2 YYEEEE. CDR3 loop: CASSRRTGTDLLNYGYTF. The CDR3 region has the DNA TGTGCCAGCAGTAGAAGAACCGGGACAGACCTCTTAAACTATGGCTACACCTTC.

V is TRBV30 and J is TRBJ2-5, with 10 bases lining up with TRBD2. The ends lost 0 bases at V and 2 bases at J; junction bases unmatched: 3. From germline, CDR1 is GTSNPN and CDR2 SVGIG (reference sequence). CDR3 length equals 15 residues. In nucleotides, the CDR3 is TGTGCCTGGAGTGTACTAGCGGGACCACAAGAGACCCAGTACTTC. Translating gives CAWSVLAGPQETQYF.

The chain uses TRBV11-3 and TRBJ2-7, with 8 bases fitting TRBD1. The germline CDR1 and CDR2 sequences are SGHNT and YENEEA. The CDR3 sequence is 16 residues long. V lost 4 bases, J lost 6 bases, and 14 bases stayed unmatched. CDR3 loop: CASSWVLDRENSEQYF. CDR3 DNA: TGTGCCAGCAGCTGGGTCCTGGACAGGGAAAATTCCGAGCAGTACTTC.

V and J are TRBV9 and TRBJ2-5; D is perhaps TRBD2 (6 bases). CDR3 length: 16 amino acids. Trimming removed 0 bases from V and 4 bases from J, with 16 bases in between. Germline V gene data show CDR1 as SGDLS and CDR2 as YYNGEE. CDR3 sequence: CASSVGPSGGGETQYF. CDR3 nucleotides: TGTGCCAGCAGCGTAGGGCCCTCCGGGGGAGGAGAGACCCAGTACTTC.

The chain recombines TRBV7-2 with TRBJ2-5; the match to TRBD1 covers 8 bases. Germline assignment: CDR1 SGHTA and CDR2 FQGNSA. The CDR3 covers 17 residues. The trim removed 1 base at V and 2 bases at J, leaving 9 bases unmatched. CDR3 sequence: CASSLGQGLINQETQYF. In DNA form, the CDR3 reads TGTGCCAGCAGCTTAGGACAGGGGCTTATTAATCAAGAGACCCAGTACTTC. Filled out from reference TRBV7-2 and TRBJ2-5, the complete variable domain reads GAGVSQSPSNKVTEKGKDVELRCDPISGHTALYWYRQSLGQGLEFLIYFQGNSAPDKSGLPSDRFSAERTGGSVSTLTIQRTQQEDSAVYLCASSLGQGLINQETQYFGPGTRLLVL.

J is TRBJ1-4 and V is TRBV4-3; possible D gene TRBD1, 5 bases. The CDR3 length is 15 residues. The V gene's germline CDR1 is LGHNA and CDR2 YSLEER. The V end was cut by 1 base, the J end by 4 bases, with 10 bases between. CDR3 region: CASSQGAGINEKLFF. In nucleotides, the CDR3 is TGCGCCAGCAGCCAAGGGGCAGGGATTAATGAAAAACTGTTTTTT.

The CDR3 reads CASSQTSKGETQYF. CDR3 sequence (DNA): TGTGCCAGCAGCCAAACCAGTAAGGGGGAGACCCAGTACTTC. The V and J genes are TRBV7-8 and TRBJ2-5; maybe TRBD1 (5 bases). Germline CDR1 and CDR2: SGHVS and FQNEAQ. This CDR3 is built from 14 residues. Trimming took 5 bases from V and 5 from J, leaving 15 bases between them.

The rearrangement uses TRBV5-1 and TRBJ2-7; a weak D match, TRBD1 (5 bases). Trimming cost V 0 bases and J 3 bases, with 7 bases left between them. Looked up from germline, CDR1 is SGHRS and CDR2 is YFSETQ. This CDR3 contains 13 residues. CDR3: CASSLGQNYEQYF. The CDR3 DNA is TGCGCCAGCAGCTTGGGACAGAACTACGAGCAGTACTTC.

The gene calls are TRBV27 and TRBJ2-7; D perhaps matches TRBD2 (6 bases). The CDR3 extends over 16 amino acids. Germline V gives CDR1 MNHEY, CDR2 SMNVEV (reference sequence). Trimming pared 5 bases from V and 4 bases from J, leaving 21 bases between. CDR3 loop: CASSGNPFGGVYEQYF. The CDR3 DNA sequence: TGTGCCAGCAGTGGTAATCCTTTTGGCGGGGTTTACGAGCAGTACTTC.

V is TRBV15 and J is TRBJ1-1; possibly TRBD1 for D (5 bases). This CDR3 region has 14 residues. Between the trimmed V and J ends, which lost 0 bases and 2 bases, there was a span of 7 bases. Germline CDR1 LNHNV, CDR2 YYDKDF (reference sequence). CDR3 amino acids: CATSRETGNTEAFF. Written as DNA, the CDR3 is TGTGCCACCAGCAGAGAAACAGGCAACACTGAAGCTTTCTTT.

In nucleotides, the CDR3 is TGTGCCAGCAGTCGAGGAGGAACCCTTAACTATGGCTACACCTTC. This gives the protein CASSRGGTLNYGYTF. The chain combines TRBV6-5 with TRBJ1-2; D remains ambiguous. Germline V gene sequence: CDR1 MNHEY, CDR2 SVGAGI. CDR3 size: 15 residues. Trimming took off 5 bases at V and 1 base at J, with 14 bases between the two ends.

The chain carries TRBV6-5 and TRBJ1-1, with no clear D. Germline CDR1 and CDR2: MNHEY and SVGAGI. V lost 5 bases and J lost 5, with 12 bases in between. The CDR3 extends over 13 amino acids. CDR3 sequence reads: CASSPTLKTEAFF. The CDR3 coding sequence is TGTGCCAGCAGTCCAACACTAAAGACTGAAGCTTTCTTT.

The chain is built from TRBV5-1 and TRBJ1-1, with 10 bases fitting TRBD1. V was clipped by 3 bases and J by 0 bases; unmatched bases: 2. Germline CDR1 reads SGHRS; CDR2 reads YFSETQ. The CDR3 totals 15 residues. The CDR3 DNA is TGCGCCAGCAGCTCGGGACAGGGGATGAACACTGAAGCTTTCTTT. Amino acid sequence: CASSSGQGMNTEAFF.

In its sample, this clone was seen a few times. CDR3 region: CASSFDTQGRTEAFF. CDR3 DNA sequence: TGTGCCAGCAGTTTTGATACCCAGGGGCGGACTGAAGCTTTCTTT. The chain has TRBV27 and TRBJ1-1; tentatively, D is TRBD1 (6 bases). This CDR3 region has 15 residues. The germline V gene encodes CDR1 MNHEY and CDR2 SMNVEV (reference sequence). The V end was cut by 3 bases, the J end by 5 bases, with 16 bases between.

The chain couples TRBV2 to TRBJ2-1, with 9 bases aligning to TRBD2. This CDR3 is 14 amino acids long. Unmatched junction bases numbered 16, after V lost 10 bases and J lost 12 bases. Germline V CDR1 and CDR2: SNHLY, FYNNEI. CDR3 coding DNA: TGTGCCACTGCCCTCGGCGGGGGGGCGGCTGTGCAGTTCTTC. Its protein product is CATALGGGAAVQFF. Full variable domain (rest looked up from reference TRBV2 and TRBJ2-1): EPEVTQTPSHQVTQMGQEVILRCVPISNHLYFYWYRQILGQKVEFLVSFYNNEISEKSEIFDDQFSVERPDGSNFTLKIRSTKLEDSAMYFCATALGGGAAVQFFGPGTRLTVL.

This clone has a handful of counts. CDR3 sequence (DNA): TGTGCCAGCAGCGTAGGGTGGGGACAGTATTACGAGCAGTACTTC. Its protein product is CASSVGWGQYYEQYF. The genes are TRBV9 and TRBJ2-7; 7 bases agree with TRBD1. Germline V gene lookup returns CDR1 SGDLS and CDR2 YYNGEE. Trimming cost V 0 bases and J 4 bases; bases outside gene matches: 7. The CDR3 length is 15 residues.

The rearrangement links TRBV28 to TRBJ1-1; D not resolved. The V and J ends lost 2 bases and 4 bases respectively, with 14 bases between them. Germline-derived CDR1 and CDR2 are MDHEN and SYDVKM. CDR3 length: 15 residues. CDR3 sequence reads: CASSLMSDSGTEAFF. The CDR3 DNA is TGTGCCAGCAGTTTAATGAGCGACTCGGGCACTGAAGCTTTCTTT.